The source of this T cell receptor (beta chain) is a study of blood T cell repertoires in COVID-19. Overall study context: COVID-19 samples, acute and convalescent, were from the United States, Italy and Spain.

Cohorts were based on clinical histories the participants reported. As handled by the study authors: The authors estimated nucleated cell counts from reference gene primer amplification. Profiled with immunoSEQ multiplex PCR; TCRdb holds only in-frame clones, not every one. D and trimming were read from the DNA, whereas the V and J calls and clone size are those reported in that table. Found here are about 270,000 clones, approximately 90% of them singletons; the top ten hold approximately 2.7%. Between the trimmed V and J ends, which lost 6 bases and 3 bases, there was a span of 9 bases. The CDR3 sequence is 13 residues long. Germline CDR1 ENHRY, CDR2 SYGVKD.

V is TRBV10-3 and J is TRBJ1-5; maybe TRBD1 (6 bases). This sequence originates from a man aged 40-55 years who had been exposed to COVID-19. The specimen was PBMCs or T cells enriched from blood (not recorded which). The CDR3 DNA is TGTGCCATCAGACAGGGTCCCAATCAGCCCCAGCATTTT. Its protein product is CAIRQGPNQPQHF.